This T cell receptor (beta chain) is drawn from a study of T-cell reconstitution after alpha-beta-depleted transplantation in children. Study-wide points: Expanded graft clones, several hundred of them, were reportedly the source of alpha-beta T cells about two months after transplant.

Losses at the gene ends were 2 bases for V and 1 base for J; bases not matched to a gene: 0. The CDR3 loop spans 15 amino acids. The germline gives CDR1 SGHVS, CDR2 FQNEAQ. Researchers prepared the TCRbeta library using unique molecular identifiers, the study reports. TCRdb re-derived calls from the PCR reads in MiXCR, one entry per CDR3 protein. This table has almost 250,000 distinct CDR3 sequences, 25% appearing once. Concerning this clonotype itself: What it recognizes is unknown.

The sequence was collected from a girl aged 2 to 10 with Fanconi anemia, due to receive a stem cell transplant. The chain employs TRBV7-8 and TRBJ2-4; 9 bases are shared with TRBD2. Sequences were derived from PBMCs, sampled before TCRalphabeta/CD19-depleted stem cell transplant. CDR3 in amino acids: CASSLLAGAKNIQYF. CDR3 sequence (DNA): TGTGCCAGCAGCTTACTAGCGGGGGCCAAAAACATTCAGTACTTC.